These T cell receptor beta chains were read from a single sample in a study of graft-versus-host responses after intestinal transplantation. The assay was immunoSEQ multiplex PCR, and TCRdb's table has in-frame clones only and misses some. The repertoire holds about 88,000 clones, with 75% to 95% as singletons. No antigens are known for them. Sequences were derived from unstimulated CD4+ T cells sorted from spleen or lymph node cells, sampled before transplant. The receptor set was obtained from a human donor who was the organ donor for an intestinal transplant. The conserved cysteine and the conserved F or W are not part of the CDR3 here.

V gene	J gene	CDR3 protein
TRBV18	TRBJ2-5	ASSPPNGKQGEGETQY
TRBV11-2	TRBJ2-7	ASTRRQGSYEQY
TRBV14	TRBJ2-1	ASSQDRGPYNEQF
TRBV5-1	TRBJ1-2	ASSLDGGYGYT
TRBV7-8	TRBJ2-4	ASSRSGGAYKNIQY
TRBV19	TRBJ1-3	ASSMRGTIY
TRBV12-5	TRBJ2-7	ASAKRTSAYEQY
TRBV6-1	TRBJ1-6	ASSELFGNLQGRSQMGSPLH
TRBV5-1	TRBJ2-4	ASSLSYTGNIQY
TRBV18	TRBJ2-2	ASSPTGGQDTGELF
TRBV10-3	TRBJ1-6	ASQGYNSPLH
TRBV6-4	TRBJ2-1	ASSVLARGNEQF
TRBV19	TRBJ1-5	ASSMGMDRAFRASH
TRBV4-1	TRBJ2-4	ASSPGLAGRLAKNIQY
TRBV12-5	TRBJ1-2	ASGLTPLQGRRPDLGYT
TRBV29-1	TRBJ2-7	SVASGRPAYEQY
TRBV5-6	TRBJ2-7	ASSLREVQY
TRBV6-5	TRBJ2-7	ASSYLRSGRAEQY
TRBV18	TRBJ2-1	ASSLTSGFYNEQF
TRBV28	TRBJ2-3	ASSFKTGGTDTQY
TRBV10-1	TRBJ2-5	ASSPGDRGETQY
TRBV23-1	TRBJ2-7	ASSQSVRRESSYEQY
TRBV10-3	TRBJ1-6	ATGQGNSPLH
TRBV5-4	TRBJ2-3	ATQRTSGSSDTQY
TRBV11-2	TRBJ2-5	ASSYRGSKETQY
TRBV7-9	TRBJ1-3	ASSFHRGTRLSGNTIY
TRBV6-5	TRBJ1-2	ASSGRTVGNYGYT
TRBV19	TRBJ1-4	ASSIPTGGKLF
TRBV28	TRBJ1-1	ATSGGTEAF
TRBV10-3	TRBJ2-2	AISETSRAPVTGELF
TRBV6-5	TRBJ2-1	ASSSEDWSREQF
TRBV5-1	TRBJ2-5	ASSFYPGQGEETQY
TRBV21-1	TRBJ2-5	ASSERFFPGQGFIVQETQY
TRBV19	TRBJ2-1	ASSDLDWGHEQF
TRBV30	TRBJ2-1	AWSVFLSGGPENEQF
TRBV7-3	TRBJ2-1	ASSLDPRSGNEQF
TRBV5-1	TRBJ1-1	ASSPGGSTEITEAF
TRBV10-1	TRBJ1-2	ASSQFTTRQGGSGYT
TRBV7-2	TRBJ2-1	ASSLASGSGNEQF
TRBV29-1	TRBJ2-3	SVGGSRGLAESISTDTQY
TRBV6-6	TRBJ2-3	ASRPGSGSTDTQY
TRBV7-9	TRBJ2-7	ASSRLGHFYEQY
TRBV29-1	TRBJ2-5	SVRTSGEETQY
TRBV10-3	.	AISGYGGRGAKDYEQY